These 21 T cell receptor beta chains were all obtained from the same sample, sequenced in a study of blood T cell repertoires in COVID-19. TCRdb's copy holds only in-frame clones and misses some; the assay was immunoSEQ multiplex PCR. The sample lists 150,000 to 200,000 clones, 70% to 90% occurring once. Sequencing was carried out using peripheral blood. The receptors shown here come from a human donor with active or convalescent COVID-19. The donor label of this sample is uncertain.

The chain joins TRBV28 to TRBJ2-1; TRBD2 is a possible D gene (7 bases). This CDR3 contains 15 residues. V shed 7 bases and J shed 0 bases, with 13 bases lying between them. Germline V gives CDR1 MDHEN, CDR2 SYDVKM. CDR3 nucleotide sequence: TGTGCCAGCACCATGGGGGGGCTCTCCTACAATGAGCAGTTCTTC. Its protein is CASTMGGLSYNEQFF.

The chain links TRBV2 to TRBJ2-1, with 10 bases identical to TRBD1. CDR1 and CDR2 (germline): SNHLY, FYNNEI. V lost 7 bases and J lost 7; bases outside the gene matches: 7. This CDR3 has 14 amino acids. CDR3 sequence: CASIRDRGRNEQFF. The CDR3 DNA is TGTGCCAGCATACGGGACAGGGGTCGAAATGAGCAGTTCTTC.

This clone was seen a single time. The CDR3 reads CASRQGAYEQYF. The CDR3 DNA is TGTGCCAGCAGGCAGGGGGCCTACGAGCAGTACTTC. The chain links TRBV5-6 to TRBJ2-7; 7 bases agree with TRBD1. Germline CDR1 reads SGHDT; CDR2 reads YYEEEE. V dropped 5 bases and J dropped 2; count of bases not matched to a gene: 1. The CDR3 extends over 12 amino acids.

This chain uses TRBV5-6 with TRBJ2-3; 10 positions agree with TRBD2. Germline V gene data show CDR1 as SGHDT and CDR2 as YYEEEE. The CDR3 contains 16 residues. The V segment lost 1 base and the J segment 5 bases; nucleotides outside the gene matches: 7. As DNA, the CDR3 is TGTGCCAGCAGCTTGCTTACTAGCGGGGTACAAGATACGCAGTATTTT. Translation gives CASSLLTSGVQDTQYF.

This chain connects TRBV7-9 to TRBJ1-3; tentative D call: TRBD1 (6 bases). Germline assignment: CDR1 SEHNR and CDR2 FQNEAQ (reference sequence). V gave up 1 base and J gave up 2 bases, with 12 bases separating them. The length of the CDR3 is 16 residues. Here the CDR3 reads CASSLVGGRPGNTIYF. In nucleotides, the CDR3 is TGTGCCAGCAGCTTAGTCGGGGGGCGACCTGGAAACACCATATATTTT.

The chain uses TRBV19 and TRBJ2-2; D is perhaps TRBD2 (5 bases). The germline V gene encodes CDR1 LNHDA and CDR2 SQIVND (reference sequence). V was cut by 11 bases and J by 6 bases, with 10 bases left in between. This CDR3 is 11 amino acids long. The CDR3 sequence is CAGGPAGELFF. CDR3 bases: TGTGCCGGCGGGCCCGCCGGGGAGCTGTTTTTT.

This chain links TRBV7-9 with TRBJ2-1, with TRBD2 matching over 7 bases. Per the germline V gene, CDR1 is SEHNR and CDR2 is FQNEAQ (reference sequence). Trimming at V came to 3 bases and at J to 4 bases, leaving 6 bases not matched to a gene. The CDR3 has 15 residues. The CDR3 DNA reads TGTGCCAGCAGCTTCCTAGCGGTTCGGTACAATGAGCAGTTCTTC. It yields the protein CASSFLAVRYNEQFF.

The chain links TRBV6-6 to TRBJ1-1; D not resolved. CDR1 and CDR2 (germline): MNHNY, SVGAGI (reference sequence). This CDR3 region has 14 residues. V was clipped by 4 bases and J by 4 bases, with 13 bases between them. The CDR3 region is CASSSPTERTEAFF. CDR3 nucleotides: TGTGCCAGCAGTTCCCCGACGGAGCGCACTGAAGCTTTCTTT.

The rearrangement links TRBV30 to TRBJ2-7, with D possibly being TRBD1 (6 bases). V lost 2 bases and J lost 2, with 19 bases in between. Germline V lookup: CDR1 GTSNPN, CDR2 SVGIG (reference sequence). This CDR3 is built from 16 residues. CDR3 amino acids: CAWSSGFRGHAYEQYF. The CDR3 DNA reads TGTGCCTGGAGTTCAGGTTTCAGGGGACATGCCTACGAGCAGTACTTC.

V gene TRBV5-4 combines with J gene TRBJ1-5, with TRBD1 as a possible D gene (5 bases). CDR1 SGHNT and CDR2 YYREEE come from the germline V gene (reference sequence). V gave up 4 bases and J gave up 1 base, with 9 bases separating them. There are 14 residues in the CDR3. CDR3 nucleotides: TGTGCCAGCAGCATCCAGGGAAGCAATCAGCCCCAGCATTTT. It translates to CASSIQGSNQPQHF.

This chain uses TRBV7-2 with TRBJ1-2; a weak D match, TRBD1 (5 bases). The CDR3 is made up of 15 amino acids. The ends were cut back, 4 bases at V and 3 bases at J, with 15 bases in the middle. Germline lookup yields CDR1 SGHTA and CDR2 FQGNSA. The CDR3 protein is CASSSETERHYGYTF. The CDR3 DNA reads as TGTGCCAGCAGCTCCGAGACAGAACGTCACTATGGCTACACCTTC.

This chain links TRBV28 with TRBJ2-2, with TRBD1 identical over 11 bases. Germline CDR1 is MDHEN and CDR2 is SYDVKM. J gave up 5 bases and V 6 bases, and 8 bases lay outside the gene matches. The CDR3 consists of 16 residues. The CDR3 spells CASRPRTGGRTGELFF. The CDR3, as DNA: TGTGCCAGCAGACCTCGGACAGGGGGCAGGACCGGGGAGCTGTTTTTT.

The chain is built from TRBV9 and TRBJ2-2, with 8 bases aligning to TRBD2. CDR3 size: 14 residues. Germline trimming cut 1 base from V and 4 bases from J; bases unmatched to any gene: 0. CDR1 and CDR2 (germline): SGDLS, YYNGEE. This CDR3 is CASSVTSGTGELFF. In DNA form, the CDR3 reads TGTGCCAGCAGCGTAACTAGCGGCACCGGGGAGCTGTTTTTT.

V gene TRBV19 combines with J gene TRBJ2-7, with 9 bases that match TRBD2. The CDR3 spans 15 residues. Per germline, CDR1 LNHDA and CDR2 SQIVND (reference sequence). The ends lost 6 bases at V and 3 bases at J; junction bases unmatched: 9. The CDR3 is CASRDGAGGSYEQYF. CDR3 DNA: TGTGCCAGTAGGGACGGAGCGGGAGGAAGCTACGAGCAGTACTTC.

This clone was seen once. The chain combines TRBV6-5 with TRBJ1-1; no clear D gene. V lost 7 bases and J 5 bases, leaving 14 bases between the germline ends. The CDR3 is 13 amino acids. Germline values: CDR1 MNHEY, CDR2 SVGAGI. CDR3 amino acids: CASTSRGGTEAFF. The DNA of the CDR3 is TGTGCCAGCACCTCTCGGGGTGGGACTGAAGCTTTCTTT.

This clone was observed a few times. This CDR3 reads CATSDSGLQETQYF. CDR3 coding DNA: TGTGCCACCAGTGATTCCGGACTTCAAGAGACCCAGTACTTC. The chain links TRBV24-1 to TRBJ2-5, with TRBD2 as a possible D gene (5 bases). V lost 2 bases to trimming and J lost 2 bases, with 8 bases between them. Germline assignment: CDR1 KGHDR and CDR2 SFDVKD. The CDR3 has 14 residues.

The V call is TRBV5-4, the J call TRBJ2-3, with 16 bases fitting TRBD2. This CDR3 is 16 amino acids long. Germline V gene lookup returns CDR1 SGHNT and CDR2 YYREEE (reference sequence). V was clipped by 5 bases and J by 5 bases; unmatched bases: 5. CDR3 amino acids: CASSSGLAGGRDTQYF. The DNA for the CDR3 is TGTGCCAGCAGTTCGGGACTAGCGGGGGGGCGAGATACGCAGTATTTT.

CDR3 protein: CASSLAGDQETQYF. CDR3 sequence (DNA): TGTGCCAGCAGTTTAGCGGGGGACCAAGAGACCCAGTACTTC. The rearrangement links TRBV28 to TRBJ2-5, with 7 nucleotides matching TRBD2. CDR1 is MDHEN, CDR2 SYDVKM, per germline. The CDR3 contains 14 residues. J gave up 0 bases and V 2 bases, and 0 bases lay outside the gene matches.

CDR3 sequence reads: CASSLLAPVDEQFF. CDR3 nucleotides: TGTGCCAGCAGCTTGCTAGCCCCTGTCGATGAGCAGTTCTTC. V gene TRBV5-4 combines with J gene TRBJ2-1; possible D gene TRBD2, 5 bases. The germline V and J ends were trimmed by 1 base and 8 bases, with 13 bases remaining between them. CDR1 SGHNT and CDR2 YYREEE come from the germline V gene (reference sequence). The CDR3 is 14 residues long.

The V and J genes are TRBV7-2 and TRBJ2-5; 8 positions match TRBD2. The CDR3 has 16 amino acids. The J segment lost 5 bases and the V segment lost 1 base, leaving 9 bases of the junction unmatched. Germline V gene sequence: CDR1 SGHTA, CDR2 FQGNSA. The CDR3 DNA reads as TGTGCCAGCAGCTTAGTTCAGAGCGGGGGAGGGGAGACCCAGTACTTC. It encodes CASSLVQSGGGETQYF.

A note on this clone: In the same sample, other DNA sequences code for this CDR3. This rearrangement joins TRBV6-6 to TRBJ2-3, with 13 positions matching TRBD2. Germline CDR1 MNHNY, CDR2 SVGAGI (reference sequence). This CDR3 is built from 16 residues. V was clipped by 4 bases and J by 1 base; unmatched bases: 2. CDR3: CASSFGLAGGTDTQYF. CDR3 bases: TGTGCCAGCAGTTTTGGACTAGCGGGAGGCACAGATACGCAGTATTTT.